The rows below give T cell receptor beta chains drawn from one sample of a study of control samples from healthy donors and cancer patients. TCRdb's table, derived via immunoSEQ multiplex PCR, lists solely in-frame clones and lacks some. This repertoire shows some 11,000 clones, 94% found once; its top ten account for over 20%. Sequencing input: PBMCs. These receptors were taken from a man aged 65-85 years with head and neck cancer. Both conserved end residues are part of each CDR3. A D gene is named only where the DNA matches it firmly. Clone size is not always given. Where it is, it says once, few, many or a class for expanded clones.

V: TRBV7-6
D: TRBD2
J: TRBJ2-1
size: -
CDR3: CASSSSGRESYNEQFF
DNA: TGTGCCAGCAGCTCAAGCGGGAGAGAATCCTACAATGAGCAGTTCTTC

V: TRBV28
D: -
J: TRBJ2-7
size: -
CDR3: CASSLGFSDSYEQYF
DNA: TGTGCCAGCAGTTTGGGCTTCAGTGACTCCTACGAGCAGTACTTC

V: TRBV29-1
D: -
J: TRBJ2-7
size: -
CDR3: CSVSRGTFAYEQYF
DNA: TGCAGCGTTTCTCGAGGGACGTTTGCCTACGAGCAGTACTTC

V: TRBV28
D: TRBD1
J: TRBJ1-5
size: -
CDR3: CASRRGQGNQPQHF
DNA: TGTGCCAGCAGACGGGGACAGGGGAATCAGCCCCAGCATTTT

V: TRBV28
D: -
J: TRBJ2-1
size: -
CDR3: CASSLSVYNEQFF
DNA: TGTGCCAGCAGTTTATCAGTATACAATGAGCAGTTCTTC

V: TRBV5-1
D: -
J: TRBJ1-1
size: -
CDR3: CASSLVSGDTEAFF
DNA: TGCGCCAGCAGCTTGGTGTCAGGGGACACTGAAGCTTTCTTT

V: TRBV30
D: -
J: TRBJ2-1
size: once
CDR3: CAWSVYLLGGYNEQFF
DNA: TGTGCCTGGAGTGTATACTTACTAGGAGGATACAATGAGCAGTTCTTC

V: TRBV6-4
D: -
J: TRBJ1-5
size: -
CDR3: CASSGPTGTLDNQPQHF
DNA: TGTGCCAGCAGCGGACCAACCGGGACGCTAGACAATCAGCCCCAGCATTTT

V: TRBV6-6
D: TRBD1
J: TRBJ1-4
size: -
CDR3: CASSLSLQGLGEKLFF
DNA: TGTGCCAGCAGTCTATCGTTACAGGGGTTAGGAGAAAAACTGTTTTTT

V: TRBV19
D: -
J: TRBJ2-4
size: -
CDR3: CASSETGGFENIQYF
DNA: TGTGCCAGTAGCGAGACGGGGGGCTTTGAAAACATTCAGTACTTC

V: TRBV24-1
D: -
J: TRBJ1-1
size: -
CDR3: CATTSRGRAFF
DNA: TGTGCCACTACCTCGAGGGGTCGAGCTTTCTTT

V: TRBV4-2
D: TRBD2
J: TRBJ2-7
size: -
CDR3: CASSQDTSETIYEQYF
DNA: TGTGCCAGCAGCCAAGATACTAGCGAAACTATTTACGAGCAGTACTTC

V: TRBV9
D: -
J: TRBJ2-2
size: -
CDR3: CASSVVSYTGELFF
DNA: TGTGCCAGCAGCGTAGTCAGCTACACCGGGGAGCTGTTTTTT

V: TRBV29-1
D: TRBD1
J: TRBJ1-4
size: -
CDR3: CSVGGTVTNEKLFF
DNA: TGCAGCGTTGGGGGGACAGTGACTAATGAAAAACTGTTTTTT

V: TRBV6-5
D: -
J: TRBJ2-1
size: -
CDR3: CASSYSRAHLFF
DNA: TGTGCCAGCAGTTACTCGCGGGCGCACCTTTTCTTC

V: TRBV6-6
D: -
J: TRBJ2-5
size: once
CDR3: CASSPGGSETQYF
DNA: TGTGCCAGCAGTCCCGGTGGGTCGGAGACCCAGTACTTC

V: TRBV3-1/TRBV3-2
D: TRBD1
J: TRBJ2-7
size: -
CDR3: CASSRQGSGYEQYF
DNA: TGTGCCAGCAGCCGACAGGGAAGTGGGTACGAGCAGTACTTC

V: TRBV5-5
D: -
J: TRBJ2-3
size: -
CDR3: CASSFFRSTDTQYF
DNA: TGTGCCAGCAGCTTCTTCAGGAGCACAGATACGCAGTATTTT

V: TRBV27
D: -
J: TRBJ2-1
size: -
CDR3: CASSLVYGGTYNEQFF
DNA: TGTGCCAGCAGTTTGGTATACGGGGGAACCTACAATGAGCAGTTCTTC

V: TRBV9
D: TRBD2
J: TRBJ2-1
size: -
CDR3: CASSVPRLAGNEQFF
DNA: TGTGCCAGCAGCGTACCTAGACTAGCGGGGAATGAGCAGTTCTTC

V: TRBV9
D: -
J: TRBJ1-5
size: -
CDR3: CASSVADDQPQHF
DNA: TGTGCCAGCAGCGTCGCCGACGATCAGCCCCAGCATTTT

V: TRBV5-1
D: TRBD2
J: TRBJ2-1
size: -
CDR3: CASVGHTGGLSGNEQFF
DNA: TGCGCCAGCGTTGGACACACGGGGGGACTCTCTGGCAATGAGCAGTTCTTC

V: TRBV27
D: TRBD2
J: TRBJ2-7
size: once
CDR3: CASSLAAGGYYEQYF
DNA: TGTGCCAGCAGTTTAGCGGCGGGAGGGTACTACGAGCAGTACTTC

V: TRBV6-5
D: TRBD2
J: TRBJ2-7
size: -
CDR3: CASSGGLAYEQYF
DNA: TGTGCCAGCAGCGGGGGACTAGCTTACGAGCAGTACTTC

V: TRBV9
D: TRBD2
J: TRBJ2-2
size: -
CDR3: CASGVGGNGELFF
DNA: TGTGCCAGCGGAGTCGGGGGGAATGGGGAGCTGTTTTTT

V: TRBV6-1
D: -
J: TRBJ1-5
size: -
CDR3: CASSDHYQPQHF
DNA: TGTGCCAGCAGTGACCACTATCAGCCCCAGCATTTT

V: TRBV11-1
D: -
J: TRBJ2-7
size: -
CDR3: CASSLGQYGAYEQYF
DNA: TGTGCCAGCAGCTTAGGACAGTATGGGGCCTACGAGCAGTACTTC